This T cell receptor beta chain was retrieved from a study of blood T cell repertoires in COVID-19. About the study: Italy, Spain and the United States were the sources of the convalescent and acute COVID-19 samples.

All enrollees were roughly 18 to 95 years old and from under 25 US areas. J gave up 4 bases and V 6 bases, and 6 bases lay outside the gene matches. This CDR3 has 15 amino acids. The germline gives CDR1 SNHLY, CDR2 FYNNEI. Assay: immunoSEQ multiplex PCR; the TCRdb copy retains only in-frame clones and omits some. This table has more than 200,000 clones, about 84% appearing once. Sample: PBMCs or T cells enriched from blood (not recorded which). The TCR comes from a woman in her 40s with acute COVID-19. This chain uses TRBV2 with TRBJ1-5; 10 nucleotides agree with TRBD1. CDR3 in DNA: TGTGCCAGCAGAGGACAGGGGGTAGGGAATCAGCCCCAGCATTTT. Translating gives CASRGQGVGNQPQHF.